The sequence of this T cell receptor (beta chain) was determined in a study of shared clonotypes between healthy human individuals. In germline, CDR1 is SGHTA, CDR2 FQGTGA. The CDR3 has 13 amino acids. Trimming took off 5 bases at V and 0 bases at J, with 7 bases between the two ends. Generated by immunoSEQ multiplex PCR, the TCRdb table keeps only in-frame clones and is missing some. The data contain about 1.1 million clones, 60% to 85% of them seen just once; the ten biggest clones take up roughly 0.9%. This chain links TRBV7-3 with TRBJ1-1; maybe TRBD1 (5 bases). Sequences were obtained from memory CD4+ T cells from PBMCs. Stated subset: CD45RA-negative fraction. This TCR was recovered from a man aged 18 to 35 in good health. Some clones in this sample may be carry-over from other donors' samples. For the CDR3, the DNA is TGTGCCAGCAGCCGGACACTGAACACTGAAGCTTTCTTT. It translates to CASSRTLNTEAFF.